These 9 T cell receptor beta chains were all obtained from the same sample, sequenced in a study of blood T cells in healthy people across ages. Alongside a J-beta primer mix, a sample-barcoded 5' primer served in a second PCR lasting about 7 to 11 cycles. Each CDR3 protein gets one entry after TCRdb re-called the 5' RACE reads with MiXCR. Seen here are hundreds of thousands of distinct CDR3 sequences, around 27% observed once, and the top ten hold approximately 30%. The source material was blood. Receptors originate from a woman in her seventies in good health.

This clonotype was detected only a few times. The J gene is TRBJ1-3, the V gene TRBV6-6; 10 nucleotides match TRBD1. CDR1 is MNHNY and CDR2 is SVGAGI in the germline V gene (reference sequence). This CDR3 has 16 residues. V gave up 2 bases and J gave up 4 bases; unmatched junction bases: 5. CDR3 nucleotides: TGTGCCAGCAGTTACGGACAGGGGGTTCTCGGAAACACCATATATTTT. Protein sequence: CASSYGQGVLGNTIYF.

V usage is TRBV28 and J usage is TRBJ2-7; D assignment may be TRBD1 or TRBD2 (6 bases each). Germline-derived CDR1 and CDR2 are MDHEN and SYDVKM. V was pared by 9 bases and J by 0 bases, with 15 bases between. This CDR3 has 14 residues. The CDR3 region has the DNA TGTGCCAGTGTACCCGGGGGCAGCTCCTACGAGCAGTACTTC. The encoded protein is CASVPGGSSYEQYF.

This clonotype showed up many times. This chain's CDR3 is CSVFGFGGESTFF. The CDR3 bases are TGCAGCGTTTTCGGTTTCGGGGGGGAGTCGACTTTCTTT. The chain is built from TRBV29-1 and TRBJ1-1; D possibly corresponds to TRBD1 (5 bases). With 5 bases removed from V and 12 bases from J, the gap between germline ends came to 22 bases. This CDR3 has 13 residues. Germline CDR1 SQVTM, CDR2 ANQGSEA.

The rearrangement uses TRBV5-1 and TRBJ2-5; 12 bases fit TRBD2. The J call may be wrong; the DNA end is better matched by TRBJ2-7. Germline loops: CDR1 SGHRS, CDR2 YFSETQ. The CDR3 is made up of 15 amino acids. In DNA, the CDR3 is TGCGCCAGCAGCGCCTCACTAGCGGGAGGTGTCGAGCAGTACTTC. As protein: CASSASLAGGVEQYF.

V gene TRBV6-2 or TRBV6-3 combines with J gene TRBJ1-5, with D unclear. Deletions cut 7 bases from V and 4 bases from J, with 17 bases between. The germline V gene has CDR1 MNHEY and CDR2 SVGEGT. The CDR3 runs 15 residues. The CDR3: CASTQNGLQNQPQHF. CDR3 DNA sequence: TGTGCCAGCACCCAAAACGGCCTCCAGAATCAGCCCCAGCATTTT.

This chain joins TRBV7-9 and TRBJ2-5, with D perhaps TRBD2 (6 bases). The J call is in doubt because the DNA end fits TRBJ2-1 better. CDR3 length: 15 amino acids. Germline CDR1 is SEHNR and CDR2 is FQNEAQ (reference sequence). CDR3 amino acids: CASSSGSLGEDEQFF. The CDR3 DNA follows: TGTGCCAGCAGCTCAGGGAGCCTCGGGGAGGATGAGCAGTTCTTC.

The chain has TRBV12-3 or TRBV12-4 and TRBJ2-7; 7 bases line up with TRBD2. The CDR3 loop spans 14 amino acids. The junction had 6 bases not matched to a gene; V was cut back by 5 bases and J by 2 bases. CDR3 residues: CASSVSGMTYEQYF. CDR3 in DNA: TGTGCCAGCAGTGTGAGCGGGATGACCTACGAGCAGTACTTC.

This chain links TRBV6-2 or TRBV6-3 with TRBJ2-7, with D uncertain. Germline V gives CDR1 MNHEY, CDR2 SVGEGT. V dropped 2 bases and J dropped 4 bases, with 6 bases sitting between them. This CDR3 is built from 12 residues. The DNA for the CDR3 is TGTGCCAGCAGTTACCAACGATACGAGCAGTACTTC. It yields the protein CASSYQRYEQYF.

This clonotype was picked up a small number of times. The chain combines TRBV5-1 with TRBJ2-7; 8 bases agree with TRBD2. Losses at the gene ends were 7 bases for V and 1 base for J; bases not matched to a gene: 4. This CDR3 is 13 amino acids long. Germline V CDR1 and CDR2: SGHRS, YFSETQ. The CDR3 reads CASRTSPSYEQYF. The CDR3 region has the DNA TGCGCCAGCCGGACTAGCCCGTCCTACGAGCAGTACTTC. The whole variable domain, remainder taken from reference TRBV5-1 and TRBJ2-7, is KAGVTQTPRYLIKTRGQQVTLSCSPISGHRSVSWYQQTPGQGLQFLFEYFSETQRNKGNFPGRFSGRQFSNSRSEMNVSTLELGDSALYLCASRTSPSYEQYFGPGTRLTVT.